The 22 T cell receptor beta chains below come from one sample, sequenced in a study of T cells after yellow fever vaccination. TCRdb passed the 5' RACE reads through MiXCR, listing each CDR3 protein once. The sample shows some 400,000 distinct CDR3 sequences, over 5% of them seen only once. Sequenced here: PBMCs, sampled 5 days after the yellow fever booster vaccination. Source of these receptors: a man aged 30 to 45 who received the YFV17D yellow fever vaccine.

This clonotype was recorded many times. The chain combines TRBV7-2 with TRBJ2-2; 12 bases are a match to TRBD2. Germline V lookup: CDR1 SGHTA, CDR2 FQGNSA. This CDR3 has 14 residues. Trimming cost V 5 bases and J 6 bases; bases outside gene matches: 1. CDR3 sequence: CASSGLAGPGELFF. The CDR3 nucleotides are TGTGCCAGCAGCGGACTAGCGGGACCCGGGGAGCTGTTTTTT.

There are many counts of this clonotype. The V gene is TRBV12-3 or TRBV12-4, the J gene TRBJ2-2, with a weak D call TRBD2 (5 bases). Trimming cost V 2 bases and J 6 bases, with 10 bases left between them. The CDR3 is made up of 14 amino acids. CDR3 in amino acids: CASSLKGGSGELFF. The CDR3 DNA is TGTGCCAGCAGTTTAAAGGGCGGGTCCGGGGAGCTGTTTTTT.

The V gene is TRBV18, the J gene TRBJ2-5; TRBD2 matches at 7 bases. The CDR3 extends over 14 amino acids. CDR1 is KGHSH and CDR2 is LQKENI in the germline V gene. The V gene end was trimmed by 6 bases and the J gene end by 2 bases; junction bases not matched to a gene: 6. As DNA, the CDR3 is TGTGCCAGCTCCCCGACAGCGGGGCAAGAGACCCAGTACTTC. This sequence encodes CASSPTAGQETQYF.

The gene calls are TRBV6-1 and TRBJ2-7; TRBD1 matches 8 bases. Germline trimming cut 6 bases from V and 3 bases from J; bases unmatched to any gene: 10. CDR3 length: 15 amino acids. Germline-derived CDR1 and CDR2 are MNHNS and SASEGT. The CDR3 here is CASRLSTGVNYEQYF. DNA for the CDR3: TGTGCCAGCAGACTTTCGACAGGGGTGAACTACGAGCAGTACTTC.

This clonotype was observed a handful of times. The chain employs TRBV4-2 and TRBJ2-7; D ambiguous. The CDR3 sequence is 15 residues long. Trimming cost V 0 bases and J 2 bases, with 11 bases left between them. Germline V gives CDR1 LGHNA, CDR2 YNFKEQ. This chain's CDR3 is CASSQDTSSAYEQYF. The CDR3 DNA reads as TGTGCCAGCAGCCAAGATACCTCTTCGGCCTACGAGCAGTACTTC.

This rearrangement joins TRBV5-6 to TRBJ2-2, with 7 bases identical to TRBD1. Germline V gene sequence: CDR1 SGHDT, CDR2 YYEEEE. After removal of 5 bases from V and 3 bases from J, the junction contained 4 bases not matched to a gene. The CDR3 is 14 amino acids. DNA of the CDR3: TGTGCCAGCAGGAGGGACAGAGACACCGGGGAGCTGTTTTTT. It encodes CASRRDRDTGELFF. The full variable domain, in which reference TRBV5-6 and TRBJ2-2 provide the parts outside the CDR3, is DAGVTQSPTHLIKTRGQQVTLRCSPKSGHDTVSWYQQALGQGPQFIFQYYEEEERQRGNFPDRFSGHQFPNYSSELNVNALLLGDSALYLCASRRDRDTGELFFGEGSRLTVL.

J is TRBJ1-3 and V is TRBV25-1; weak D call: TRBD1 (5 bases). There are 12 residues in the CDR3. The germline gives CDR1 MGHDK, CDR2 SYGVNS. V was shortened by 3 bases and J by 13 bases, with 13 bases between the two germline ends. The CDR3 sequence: CASSDPGTVIYF. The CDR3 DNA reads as TGTGCCAGCAGTGACCCGGGGACCGTGATATATTTT.

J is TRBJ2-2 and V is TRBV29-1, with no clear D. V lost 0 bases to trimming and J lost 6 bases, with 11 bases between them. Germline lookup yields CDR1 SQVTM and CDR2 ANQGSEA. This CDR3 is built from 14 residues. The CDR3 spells CSVEDLAVSGELFF. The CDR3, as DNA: TGCAGCGTTGAAGATCTGGCAGTTTCCGGGGAGCTGTTTTTT.

Here the CDR3 reads CASSSRQGGNEQFF. CDR3 nucleotides: TGTGCCAGCAGTTCCAGACAGGGAGGGAATGAGCAGTTCTTC. This rearrangement joins TRBV6-5 to TRBJ2-1, with D perhaps assigned TRBD1 or TRBD2 (7 bases each). The CDR3 runs to 14 residues. Looked up from germline, CDR1 is MNHEY and CDR2 is SVGAGI. V was clipped by 4 bases and J by 7 bases, with 14 bases between them.

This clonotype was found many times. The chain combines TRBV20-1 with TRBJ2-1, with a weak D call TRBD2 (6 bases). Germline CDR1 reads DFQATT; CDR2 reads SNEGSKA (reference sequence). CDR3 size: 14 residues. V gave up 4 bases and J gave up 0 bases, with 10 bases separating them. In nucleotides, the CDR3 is TGCAGTGCTATCACGGGAGCCTCCTACAATGAGCAGTTCTTC. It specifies CSAITGASYNEQFF.

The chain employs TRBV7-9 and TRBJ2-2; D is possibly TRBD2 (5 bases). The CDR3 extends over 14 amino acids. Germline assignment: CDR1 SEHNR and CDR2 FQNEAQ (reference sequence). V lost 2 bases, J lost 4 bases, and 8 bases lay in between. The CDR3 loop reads CASSLQRVTGELFF. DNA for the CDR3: TGTGCCAGCAGCTTACAGAGGGTCACCGGGGAGCTGTTTTTT.

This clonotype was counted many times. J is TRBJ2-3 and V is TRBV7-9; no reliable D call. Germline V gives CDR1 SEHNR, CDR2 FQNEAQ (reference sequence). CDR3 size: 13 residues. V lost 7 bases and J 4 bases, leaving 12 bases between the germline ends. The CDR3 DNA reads TGTGCCAGCAAGATCGACGTCTCAGATACGCAGTATTTT. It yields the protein CASKIDVSDTQYF.

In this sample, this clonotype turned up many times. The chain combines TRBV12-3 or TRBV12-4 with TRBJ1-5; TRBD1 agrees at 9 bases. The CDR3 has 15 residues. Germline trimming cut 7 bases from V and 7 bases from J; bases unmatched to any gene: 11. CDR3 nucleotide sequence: TGTGCCAGCACGCCTCCGGGACAGGGACCCCAGCCCCAGCATTTT. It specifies CASTPPGQGPQPQHF.

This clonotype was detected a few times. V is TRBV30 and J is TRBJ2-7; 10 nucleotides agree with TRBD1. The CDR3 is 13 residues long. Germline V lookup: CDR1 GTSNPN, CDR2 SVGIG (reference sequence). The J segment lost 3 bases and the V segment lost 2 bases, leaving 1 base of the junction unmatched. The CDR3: CAWSRDRGYEQYF. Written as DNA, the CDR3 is TGTGCCTGGAGTAGGGACAGGGGCTACGAGCAGTACTTC.

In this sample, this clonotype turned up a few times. CDR3 amino acids: CAISEVTSGRDTQYF. CDR3 nucleotides: TGTGCCATCAGTGAGGTGACTAGCGGGAGAGATACGCAGTATTTT. The V gene is TRBV10-3, the J gene TRBJ2-3; 12 nucleotides line up with TRBD2. Germline assignment: CDR1 ENHRY and CDR2 SYGVKD. The CDR3 runs 15 residues. With V trimmed by 2 bases and J by 5 bases, 2 bases remained unmatched.

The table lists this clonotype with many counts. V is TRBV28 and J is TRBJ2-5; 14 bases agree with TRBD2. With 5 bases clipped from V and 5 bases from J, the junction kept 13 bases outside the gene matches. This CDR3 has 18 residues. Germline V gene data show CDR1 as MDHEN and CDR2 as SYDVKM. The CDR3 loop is CASSNKPGLAGVSETQYF. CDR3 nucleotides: TGTGCCAGCAGTAACAAGCCGGGACTAGCGGGAGTCTCGGAGACCCAGTACTTC.

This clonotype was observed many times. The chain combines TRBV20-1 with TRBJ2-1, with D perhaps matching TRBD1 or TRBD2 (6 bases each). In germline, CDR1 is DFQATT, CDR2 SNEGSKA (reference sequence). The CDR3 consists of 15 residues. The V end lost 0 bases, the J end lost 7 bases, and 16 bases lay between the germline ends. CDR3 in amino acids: CSARDGSRGANEQFF. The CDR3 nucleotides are TGCAGTGCTAGAGACGGGAGTAGGGGGGCGAATGAGCAGTTCTTC.

CDR3 coding DNA: TGCGCCAGCAGCTTAAGACCTGGGACAGCCGGAAACACCATATATTTT. Its translation: CASSLRPGTAGNTIYF. The chain recombines TRBV5-1 with TRBJ1-3; 7 bases are a match to TRBD1. The CDR3 covers 16 residues. The germline V gene has CDR1 SGHRS and CDR2 YFSETQ. The junction had 9 bases not matched to a gene; V was cut back by 2 bases and J by 4 bases.

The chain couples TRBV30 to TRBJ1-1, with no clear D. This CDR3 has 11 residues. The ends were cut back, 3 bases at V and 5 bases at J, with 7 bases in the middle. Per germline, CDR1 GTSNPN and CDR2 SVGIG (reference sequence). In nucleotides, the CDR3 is TGTGCCTGGAGCGGGAGGACTGAAGCTTTCTTT. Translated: CAWSGRTEAFF.

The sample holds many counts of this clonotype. This CDR3 is CASRPPGSEQYF. In DNA form, the CDR3 reads TGTGCCAGCAGGCCCCCAGGGTCCGAGCAGTACTTC. This chain uses TRBV27 with TRBJ2-7, with D possibly matching TRBD1 (5 bases). CDR3 size: 12 residues. CDR1 and CDR2 (germline): MNHEY, SMNVEV (reference sequence). V was clipped by 6 bases and J by 6 bases, with 12 bases between them.

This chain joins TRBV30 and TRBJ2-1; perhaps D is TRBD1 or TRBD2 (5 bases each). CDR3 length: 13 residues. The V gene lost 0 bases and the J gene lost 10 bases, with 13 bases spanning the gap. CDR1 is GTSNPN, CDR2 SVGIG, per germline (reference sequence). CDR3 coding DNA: TGTGCCTGGAGTGTACTCGGGACCCGCGAGCAGTTCTTC. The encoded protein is CAWSVLGTREQFF.

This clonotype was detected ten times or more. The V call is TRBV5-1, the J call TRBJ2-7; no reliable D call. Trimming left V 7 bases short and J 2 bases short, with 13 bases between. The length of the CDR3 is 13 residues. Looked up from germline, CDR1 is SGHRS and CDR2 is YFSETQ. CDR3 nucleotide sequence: TGCGCCAGCTTTGGCACCGAACCCTACGAGCAGTACTTC. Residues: CASFGTEPYEQYF.